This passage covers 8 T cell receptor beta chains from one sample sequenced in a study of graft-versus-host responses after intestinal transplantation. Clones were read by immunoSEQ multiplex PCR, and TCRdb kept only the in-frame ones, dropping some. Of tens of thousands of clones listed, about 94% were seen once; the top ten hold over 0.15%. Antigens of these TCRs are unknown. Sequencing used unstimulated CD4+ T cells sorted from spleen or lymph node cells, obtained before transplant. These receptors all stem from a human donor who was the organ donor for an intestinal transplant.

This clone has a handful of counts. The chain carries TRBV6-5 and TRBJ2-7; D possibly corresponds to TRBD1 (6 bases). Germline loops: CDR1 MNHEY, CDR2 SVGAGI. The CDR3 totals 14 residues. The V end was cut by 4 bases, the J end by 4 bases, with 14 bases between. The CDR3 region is CASSFGTRLYEQYF. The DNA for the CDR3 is TGTGCCAGCAGTTTTGGGACACGCTTGTACGAGCAGTACTTC.

The CDR3 loop reads CASSTRTGATDTQYF. The CDR3 DNA sequence: TGTGCCAGCAGCACCCGGACTGGGGCTACAGATACGCAGTATTTT. V gene TRBV9 combines with J gene TRBJ2-3, with D perhaps assigned TRBD1 or TRBD2 (5 bases each). The CDR3 loop spans 15 amino acids. Trimming cost V 4 bases and J 3 bases, with 15 bases left between them. CDR1 is SGDLS and CDR2 is YYNGEE in the germline V gene. The full variable domain, rest sourced from reference TRBV9 and TRBJ2-3, is DSGVTQTPKHLITATGQRVTLRCSPRSGDLSVYWYQQSLDQGLQFLIQYYNGEERAKGNILERFSAQQFPDLHSELNLSSLELGDSALYFCASSTRTGATDTQYFGPGTRLTVL.

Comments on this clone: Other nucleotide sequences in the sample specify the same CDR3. The CDR3 sequence: CASTVENSPLHF. The CDR3 DNA reads as TGTGCCAGCACAGTAGAGAATTCACCCCTCCACTTT. V gene TRBV16 combines with J gene TRBJ1-6, with unresolved D. Germline loops: CDR1 KGHSY, CDR2 FQNENV. Trimming took off 7 bases at V and 7 bases at J, with 8 bases between the two ends. The CDR3 extends over 12 amino acids.

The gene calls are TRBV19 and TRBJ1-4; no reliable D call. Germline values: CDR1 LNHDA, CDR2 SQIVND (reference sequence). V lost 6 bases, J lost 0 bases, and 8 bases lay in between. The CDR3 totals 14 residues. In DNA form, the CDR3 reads TGTGCCAGTAGCGGAGTTGCAACTAATGAAAAACTGTTTTTT. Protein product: CASSGVATNEKLFF.

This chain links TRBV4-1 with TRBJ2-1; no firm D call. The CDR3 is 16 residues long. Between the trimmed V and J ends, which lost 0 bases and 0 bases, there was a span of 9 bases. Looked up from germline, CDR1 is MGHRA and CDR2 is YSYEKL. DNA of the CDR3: TGCGCCAGCAGCCAAGACCCTTCAAGCTCCTACAATGAGCAGTTCTTC. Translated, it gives CASSQDPSSSYNEQFF.

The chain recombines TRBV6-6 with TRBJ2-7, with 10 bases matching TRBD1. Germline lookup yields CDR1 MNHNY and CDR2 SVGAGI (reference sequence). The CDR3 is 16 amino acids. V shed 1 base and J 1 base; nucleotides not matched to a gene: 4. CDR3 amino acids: CASSYLGQGVSYEQYF. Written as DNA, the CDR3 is TGTGCCAGCAGTTACTTAGGACAGGGGGTATCCTACGAGCAGTACTTC.

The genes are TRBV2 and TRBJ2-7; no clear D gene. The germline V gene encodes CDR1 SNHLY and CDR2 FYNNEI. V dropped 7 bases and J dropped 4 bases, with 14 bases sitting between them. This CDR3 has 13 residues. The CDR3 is CASTPEWSYEQYF. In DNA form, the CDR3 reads TGTGCCAGCACACCAGAGTGGTCTTACGAGCAGTACTTC.

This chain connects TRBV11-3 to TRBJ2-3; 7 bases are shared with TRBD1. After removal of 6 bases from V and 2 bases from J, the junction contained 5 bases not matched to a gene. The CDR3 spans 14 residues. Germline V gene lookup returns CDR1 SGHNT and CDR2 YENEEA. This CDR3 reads CASSSGTATDTQYF. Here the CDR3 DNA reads TGTGCCAGCAGTTCAGGGACAGCCACAGATACGCAGTATTTT.